Given below is one T cell receptor (beta chain) in context. Sequencing used immunoSEQ multiplex PCR; TCRdb keeps in-frame clones, though not all of them. This table holds tens of thousands of clones, approximately 90% found once. These data are taken from a study of resident and recirculating memory T cells in vitiligo. The overall study: Shave-biopsy epidermis from lesional and nonlesional skin was sequenced alongside PBMCs. The samples were homogenized without cell sorting before genomic DNA extraction.

Stable vitiligo meant no lesion change over the previous 6 months. Confetti depigmentation, marking active vitiligo, was absent in these patients. The trim removed 1 base at V and 3 bases at J, leaving 2 bases unmatched. The CDR3 covers 15 residues. Germline V lookup: CDR1 MDHEN, CDR2 SYDVKM. Sample: blood. This sequence was found in a male donor with vitiligo. The chain uses TRBV28 and TRBJ2-2; 7 nucleotides agree with TRBD2. The CDR3 bases are TGTGCCAGCAGTTTATTGGGGGGGGACACCGGGGAGCTGTTTTTT. This translates into CASSLLGGDTGELFF. Supplemented by reference TRBV28 and TRBJ2-2, the full variable domain reads DVKVTQSSRYLVKRTGEKVFLECVQDMDHENMFWYRQDPGLGLRLIYFSYDVKMKEKGDIPEGYSVSREKKERFSLILESASTNQTSMYLCASSLLGGDTGELFFGEGSRLTVL.